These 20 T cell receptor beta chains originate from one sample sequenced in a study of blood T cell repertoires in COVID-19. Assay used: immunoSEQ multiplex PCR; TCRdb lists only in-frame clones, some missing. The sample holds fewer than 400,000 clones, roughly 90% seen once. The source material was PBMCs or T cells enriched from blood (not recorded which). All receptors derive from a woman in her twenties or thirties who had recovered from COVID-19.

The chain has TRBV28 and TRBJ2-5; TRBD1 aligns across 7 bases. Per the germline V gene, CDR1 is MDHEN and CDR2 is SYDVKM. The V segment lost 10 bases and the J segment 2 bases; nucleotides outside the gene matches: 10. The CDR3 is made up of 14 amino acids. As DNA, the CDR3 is TGTGCCATTTCATCCGGGACAGAACAAGAGACCCAGTACTTC. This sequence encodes CAISSGTEQETQYF. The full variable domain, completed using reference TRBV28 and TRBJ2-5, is DVKVTQSSRYLVKRTGEKVFLECVQDMDHENMFWYRQDPGLGLRLIYFSYDVKMKEKGDIPEGYSVSREKKERFSLILESASTNQTSMYLCAISSGTEQETQYFGPGTRLLVL.

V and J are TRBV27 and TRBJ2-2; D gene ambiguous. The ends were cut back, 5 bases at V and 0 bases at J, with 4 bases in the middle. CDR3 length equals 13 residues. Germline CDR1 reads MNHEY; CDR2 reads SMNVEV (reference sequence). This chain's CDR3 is CASSPPNTGELFF. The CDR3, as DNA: TGTGCCAGCAGTCCTCCGAACACCGGGGAGCTGTTTTTT.

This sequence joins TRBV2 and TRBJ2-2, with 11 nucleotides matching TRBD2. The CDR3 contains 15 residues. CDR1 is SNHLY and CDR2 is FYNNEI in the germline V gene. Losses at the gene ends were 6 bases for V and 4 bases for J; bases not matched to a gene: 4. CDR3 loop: CASRISGGGTGELFF. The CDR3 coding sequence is TGTGCCAGCAGAATTAGCGGGGGGGGCACCGGGGAGCTGTTTTTT.

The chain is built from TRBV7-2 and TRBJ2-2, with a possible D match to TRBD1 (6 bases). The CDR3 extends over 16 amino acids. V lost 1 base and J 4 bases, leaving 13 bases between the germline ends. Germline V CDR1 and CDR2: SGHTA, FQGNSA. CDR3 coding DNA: TGTGCCAGCAGCTTAGATTGGGGGCTTAGCACCGGGGAGCTGTTTTTT. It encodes CASSLDWGLSTGELFF.

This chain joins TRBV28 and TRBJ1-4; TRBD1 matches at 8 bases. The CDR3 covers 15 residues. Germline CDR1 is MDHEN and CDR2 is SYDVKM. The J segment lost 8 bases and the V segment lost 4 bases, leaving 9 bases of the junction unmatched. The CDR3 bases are TGTGCCAGCAGTTCAATCCAGGGGGCAGGGGAAAAACTGTTTTTT. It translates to CASSSIQGAGEKLFF.

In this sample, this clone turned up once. The CDR3 is CASSAQGSTGELFF. CDR3 nucleotides: TGTGCCAGCAGCGCCCAGGGGAGCACCGGGGAGCTGTTTTTT. V usage is TRBV9 and J usage is TRBJ2-2; TRBD1 is a possible D gene (6 bases). The germline V gene has CDR1 SGDLS and CDR2 YYNGEE. This CDR3 has 14 amino acids. V dropped 3 bases and J dropped 4 bases, with 10 bases sitting between them.

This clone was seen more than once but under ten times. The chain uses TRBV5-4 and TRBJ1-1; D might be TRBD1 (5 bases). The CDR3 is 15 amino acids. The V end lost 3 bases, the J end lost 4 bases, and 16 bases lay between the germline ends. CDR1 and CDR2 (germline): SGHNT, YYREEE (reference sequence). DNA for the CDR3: TGTGCCAGCAGCTCCCTCGTTGGGGGGGGCACTGAAGCTTTCTTT. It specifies CASSSLVGGGTEAFF.

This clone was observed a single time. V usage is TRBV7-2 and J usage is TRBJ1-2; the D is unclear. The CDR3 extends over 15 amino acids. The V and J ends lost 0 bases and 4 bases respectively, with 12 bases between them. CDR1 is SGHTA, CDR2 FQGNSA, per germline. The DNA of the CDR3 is TGTGCCAGCAGCTTAGCGGCGGAGCAAGTCTATGGCTACACCTTC. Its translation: CASSLAAEQVYGYTF.

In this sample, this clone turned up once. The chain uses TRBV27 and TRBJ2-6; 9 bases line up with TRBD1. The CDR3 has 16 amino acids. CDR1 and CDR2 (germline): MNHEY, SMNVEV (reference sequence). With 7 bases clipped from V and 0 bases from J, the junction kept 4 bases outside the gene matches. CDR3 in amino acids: CASKGQGSSGANVLTF. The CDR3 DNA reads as TGTGCCAGCAAGGGACAGGGAAGCTCTGGGGCCAACGTCCTGACTTTC.

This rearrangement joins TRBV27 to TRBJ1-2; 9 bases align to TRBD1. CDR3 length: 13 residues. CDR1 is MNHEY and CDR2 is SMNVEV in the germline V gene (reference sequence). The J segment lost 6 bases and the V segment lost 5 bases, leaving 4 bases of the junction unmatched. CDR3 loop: CASSVQGANGYTF. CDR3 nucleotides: TGTGCCAGCAGTGTACAGGGGGCGAATGGCTACACCTTC.

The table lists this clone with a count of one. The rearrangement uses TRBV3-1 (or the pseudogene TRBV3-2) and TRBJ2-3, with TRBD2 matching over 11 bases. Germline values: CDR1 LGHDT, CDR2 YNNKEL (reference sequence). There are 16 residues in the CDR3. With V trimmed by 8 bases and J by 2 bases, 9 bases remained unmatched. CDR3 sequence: CASSELAGAITDTQYF. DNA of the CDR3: TGTGCCAGCTCGGAACTAGCGGGAGCGATCACAGATACGCAGTATTTT.

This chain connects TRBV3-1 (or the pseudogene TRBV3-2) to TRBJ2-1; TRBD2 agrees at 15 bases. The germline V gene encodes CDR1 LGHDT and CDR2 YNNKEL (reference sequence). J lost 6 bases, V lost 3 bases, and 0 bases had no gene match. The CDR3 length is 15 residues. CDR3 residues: CASSQGLAGGNEQFF. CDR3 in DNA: TGTGCCAGCAGCCAGGGACTAGCGGGAGGCAATGAGCAGTTCTTC.

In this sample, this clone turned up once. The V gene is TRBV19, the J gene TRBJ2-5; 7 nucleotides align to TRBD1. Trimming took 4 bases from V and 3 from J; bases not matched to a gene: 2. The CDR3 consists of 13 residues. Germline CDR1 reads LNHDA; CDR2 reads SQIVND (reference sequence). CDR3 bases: TGTGCCAGTAGTAGGGGACAGAAAGAGACCCAGTACTTC. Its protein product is CASSRGQKETQYF. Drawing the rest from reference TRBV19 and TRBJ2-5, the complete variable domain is DGGITQSPKYLFRKEGQNVTLSCEQNLNHDAMYWYRQDPGQGLRLIYYSQIVNDFQKGDIAEGYSVSREKKESFPLTVTSAQKNPTAFYLCASSRGQKETQYFGPGTRLLVL.

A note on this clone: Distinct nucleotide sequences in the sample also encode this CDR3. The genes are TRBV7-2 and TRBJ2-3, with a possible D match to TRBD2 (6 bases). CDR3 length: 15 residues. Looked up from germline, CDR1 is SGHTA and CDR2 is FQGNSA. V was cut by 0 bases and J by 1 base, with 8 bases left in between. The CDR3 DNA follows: TGTGCCAGCAGCTTAGCACCTAGCGGCACAGATACGCAGTATTTT. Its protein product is CASSLAPSGTDTQYF.

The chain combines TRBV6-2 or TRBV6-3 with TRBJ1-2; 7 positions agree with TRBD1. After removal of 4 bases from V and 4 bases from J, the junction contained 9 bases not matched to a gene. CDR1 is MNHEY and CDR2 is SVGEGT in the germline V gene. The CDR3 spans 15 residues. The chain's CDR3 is CASSSGQSRGYGYTF. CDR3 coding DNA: TGTGCCAGCAGTTCGGGACAGTCTAGGGGCTATGGCTACACCTTC.

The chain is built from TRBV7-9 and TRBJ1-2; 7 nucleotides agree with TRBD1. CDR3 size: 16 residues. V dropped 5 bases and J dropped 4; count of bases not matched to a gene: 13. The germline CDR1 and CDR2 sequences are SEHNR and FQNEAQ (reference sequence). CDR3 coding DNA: TGTGCCAGCAGCCACACCTATACCGGGACAGCCTATGGCTACACCTTC. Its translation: CASSHTYTGTAYGYTF.

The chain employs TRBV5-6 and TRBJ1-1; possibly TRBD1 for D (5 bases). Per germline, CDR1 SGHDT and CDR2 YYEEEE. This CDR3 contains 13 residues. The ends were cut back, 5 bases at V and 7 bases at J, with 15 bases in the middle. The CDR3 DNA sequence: TGTGCCAGCAGACGAAACCCCCAGGGTGAAGCTTTCTTT. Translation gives CASRRNPQGEAFF.

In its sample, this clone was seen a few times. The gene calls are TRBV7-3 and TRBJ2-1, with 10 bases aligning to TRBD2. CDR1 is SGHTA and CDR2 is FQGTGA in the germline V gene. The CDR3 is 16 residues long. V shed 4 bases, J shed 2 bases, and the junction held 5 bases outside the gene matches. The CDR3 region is CASSYRTSGAYNEQFF. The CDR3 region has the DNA TGTGCCAGCAGCTATAGGACTAGCGGAGCCTACAATGAGCAGTTCTTC.

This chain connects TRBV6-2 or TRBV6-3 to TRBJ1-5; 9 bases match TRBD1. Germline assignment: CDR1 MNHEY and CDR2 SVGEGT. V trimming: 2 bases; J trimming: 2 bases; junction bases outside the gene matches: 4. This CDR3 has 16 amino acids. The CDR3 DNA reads TGTGCCAGCAGTTACGGTGGGGACAGGGGCAATCAGCCCCAGCATTTT. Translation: CASSYGGDRGNQPQHF.

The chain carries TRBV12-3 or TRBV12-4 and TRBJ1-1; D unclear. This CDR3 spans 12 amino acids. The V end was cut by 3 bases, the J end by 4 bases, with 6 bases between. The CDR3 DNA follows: TGTGCCAGCAGTTTCTCGGGCACTGAAGCTTTCTTT. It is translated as CASSFSGTEAFF.